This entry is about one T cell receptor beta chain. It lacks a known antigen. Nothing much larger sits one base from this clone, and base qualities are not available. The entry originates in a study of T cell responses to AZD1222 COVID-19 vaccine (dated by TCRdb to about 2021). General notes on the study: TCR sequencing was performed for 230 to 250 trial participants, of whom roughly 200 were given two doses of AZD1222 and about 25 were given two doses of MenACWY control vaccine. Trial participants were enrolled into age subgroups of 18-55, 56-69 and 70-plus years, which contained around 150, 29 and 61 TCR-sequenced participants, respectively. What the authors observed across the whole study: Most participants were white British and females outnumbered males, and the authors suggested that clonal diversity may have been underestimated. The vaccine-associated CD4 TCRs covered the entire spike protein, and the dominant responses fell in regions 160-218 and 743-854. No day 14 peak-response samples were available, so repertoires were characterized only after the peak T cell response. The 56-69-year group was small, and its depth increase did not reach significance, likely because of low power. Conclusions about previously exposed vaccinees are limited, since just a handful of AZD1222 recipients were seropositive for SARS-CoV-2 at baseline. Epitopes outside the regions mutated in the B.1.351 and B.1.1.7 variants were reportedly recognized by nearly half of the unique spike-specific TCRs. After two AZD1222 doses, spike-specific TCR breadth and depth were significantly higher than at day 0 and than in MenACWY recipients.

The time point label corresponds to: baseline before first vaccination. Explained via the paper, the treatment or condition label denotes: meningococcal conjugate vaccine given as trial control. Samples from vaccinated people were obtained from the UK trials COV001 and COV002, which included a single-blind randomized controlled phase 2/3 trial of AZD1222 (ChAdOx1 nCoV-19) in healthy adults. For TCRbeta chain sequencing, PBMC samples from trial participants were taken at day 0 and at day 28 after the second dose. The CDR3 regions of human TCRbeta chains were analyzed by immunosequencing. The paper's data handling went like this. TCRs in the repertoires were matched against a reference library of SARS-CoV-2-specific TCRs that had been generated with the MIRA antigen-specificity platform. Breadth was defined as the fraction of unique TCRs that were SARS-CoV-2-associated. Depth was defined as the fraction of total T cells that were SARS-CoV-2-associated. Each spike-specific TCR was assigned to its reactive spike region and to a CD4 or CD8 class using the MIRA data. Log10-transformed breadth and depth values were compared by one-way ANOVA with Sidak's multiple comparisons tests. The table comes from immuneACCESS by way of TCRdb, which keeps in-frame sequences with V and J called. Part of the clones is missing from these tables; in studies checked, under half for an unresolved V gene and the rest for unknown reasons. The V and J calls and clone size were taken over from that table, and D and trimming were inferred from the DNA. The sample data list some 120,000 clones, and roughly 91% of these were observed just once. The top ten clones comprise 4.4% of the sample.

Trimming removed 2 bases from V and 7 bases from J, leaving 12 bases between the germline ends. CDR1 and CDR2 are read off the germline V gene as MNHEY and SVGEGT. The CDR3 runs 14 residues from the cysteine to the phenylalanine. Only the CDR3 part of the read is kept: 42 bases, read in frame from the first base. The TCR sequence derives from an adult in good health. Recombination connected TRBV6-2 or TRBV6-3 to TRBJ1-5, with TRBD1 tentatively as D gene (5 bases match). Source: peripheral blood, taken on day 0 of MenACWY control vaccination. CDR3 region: CASSYRQGSQPQHF. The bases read TGTGCCAGCAGTTACCGTCAGGGAAGCCAGCCCCAGCATTTT.